The source of this T cell receptor beta chain is a study of shared clonotypes between healthy human individuals. Broader study findings: Naive CD4 clonotype sharing across a handful of donors was 4% to 5%.

Donors comprised healthy HIV-negative adults lacking recent acute infections or vaccinations. CDR1 is SGDLS, CDR2 YYNGEE, per germline. Trimming cost V 0 bases and J 2 bases, with 9 bases left between them. The CDR3 consists of 15 residues. Here immunoSEQ multiplex PCR was the method, and the copy in TCRdb shows in-frame clones only, minus some. This sample has some 790,000 clones; roughly two thirds occur once, and the top ten carry roughly 1.8%. A few counts support this clone. Its specificity is not known. The sample taken for sequencing was memory CD4+ T cells sorted from blood. Subset defined: CD45RA-negative fraction. The sequence derives from a woman in her 30s in good health. The rearrangement uses TRBV9 and TRBJ2-1, with D uncertain. CDR3 loop: CASSVGVPAYNEQFF. The CDR3 nucleotides read TGTGCCAGCAGCGTAGGGGTTCCCGCCTACAATGAGCAGTTCTTC.